A selection of T cell receptor beta chains follows, all from one sample in a study of shared clonotypes between healthy human individuals. TCRdb keeps only in-frame clones here, not all; method: immunoSEQ multiplex PCR. The table lists about 380,000 clones, around 96% of them singletons. Sequencing input: memory CD8+ T cells sorted from blood. Receptors were obtained from a man aged 25 to 40 in good health. CDR3s include the opening cysteine and the closing phenylalanine or tryptophan. Rows may omit the clone size; those that give it use once, few, many or a size class.

CDR3 length: 15; J gene: TRBJ2-7; clone size: few; V gene: TRBV5-1; CDR3 protein: CASSLVAGSSYEQYF
CDR3 length: 15; J gene: TRBJ2-3; clone size: .; V gene: TRBV5-1; CDR3 protein: CASGLGTGVTDTQYF
CDR3 length: 17; J gene: TRBJ2-3; clone size: .; V gene: TRBV11-2; CDR3 protein: CASSLVGTGYSTDTQYF
CDR3 length: 15; J gene: TRBJ2-4; clone size: .; V gene: TRBV5-1; CDR3 protein: CASSLSGLAKNIQYF
CDR3 length: 14; J gene: TRBJ2-5; clone size: .; V gene: TRBV5-1; CDR3 protein: CARTGTGREETQYF
CDR3 length: 14; J gene: TRBJ2-7; clone size: once; V gene: TRBV19; CDR3 protein: CASNQGTSSYEQYF
CDR3 length: 24; J gene: TRBJ2-7; clone size: once; V gene: TRBV5-1; CDR3 protein: CASSLGSSLGLRFSGGADAKEQYF
CDR3 length: 14; J gene: TRBJ1-3; clone size: once; V gene: TRBV5-1; CDR3 protein: CASRGGLSGNTIYF
CDR3 length: 16; J gene: TRBJ2-1; clone size: .; V gene: TRBV5-4; CDR3 protein: CASSLSERASYNEQFF
CDR3 length: 11; J gene: TRBJ2-5; clone size: .; V gene: TRBV5-8; CDR3 protein: CASSSTETQYF
CDR3 length: 11; J gene: TRBJ2-5; clone size: .; V gene: TRBV30; CDR3 protein: CAWSARGTQYF
CDR3 length: 14; J gene: TRBJ2-1; clone size: .; V gene: TRBV7-9; CDR3 protein: CASSLGLAGVWQFF
CDR3 length: 15; J gene: TRBJ2-4; clone size: .; V gene: TRBV19; CDR3 protein: CASSVAREAKNIQYF
CDR3 length: 16; J gene: TRBJ2-1; clone size: .; V gene: TRBV5-1; CDR3 protein: CASSLQPSGNYNEQFF
CDR3 length: 14; J gene: TRBJ2-7; clone size: .; V gene: TRBV19; CDR3 protein: CASSPTGQGYEQYF
CDR3 length: 13; J gene: TRBJ2-7; clone size: .; V gene: TRBV5-6; CDR3 protein: CASSKDRAYEQYF
CDR3 length: 14; J gene: TRBJ1-4; clone size: .; V gene: TRBV19; CDR3 protein: CATRGGAGNEKLFF
CDR3 length: 16; J gene: TRBJ2-3; clone size: .; V gene: TRBV10-2; CDR3 protein: CASMPGLAGVGDTQYF
CDR3 length: 15; J gene: TRBJ2-5; clone size: .; V gene: TRBV9; CDR3 protein: CASSVGGLVRETQYF
CDR3 length: 16; J gene: TRBJ1-4; clone size: .; V gene: TRBV5-1; CDR3 protein: CASAITPGAPNEKLFF
CDR3 length: 17; J gene: TRBJ2-1; clone size: .; V gene: TRBV27; CDR3 protein: CASSLWTSGRANNEQFF
CDR3 length: 16; J gene: TRBJ2-3; clone size: .; V gene: TRBV2; CDR3 protein: CASSPLAGGGTDTQYF
CDR3 length: 17; J gene: TRBJ2-3; clone size: .; V gene: TRBV25-1; CDR3 protein: CASSDLLAGVSTDTQYF
CDR3 length: 13; J gene: TRBJ2-7; clone size: .; V gene: TRBV9; CDR3 protein: CASSVDSFYEQYF
CDR3 length: 15; J gene: TRBJ2-7; clone size: .; V gene: TRBV10-3; CDR3 protein: CAISDQTSARYEQYF
CDR3 length: 17; J gene: TRBJ2-3; clone size: .; V gene: TRBV27; CDR3 protein: CASRGTSGKPSTDTQYF
CDR3 length: 14; J gene: TRBJ1-1; clone size: .; V gene: TRBV9; CDR3 protein: CASSVGTVNTEAFF
CDR3 length: 18; J gene: TRBJ2-2; clone size: .; V gene: TRBV4-2; CDR3 protein: CASSQVRKSGRASGELFF
CDR3 length: 15; J gene: TRBJ2-1; clone size: .; V gene: TRBV9; CDR3 protein: CASSVSAGKAWGQFF
CDR3 length: 13; J gene: TRBJ1-2; clone size: .; V gene: TRBV6-5; CDR3 protein: CASSYSSVWGYTF
CDR3 length: 14; J gene: TRBJ2-5; clone size: .; V gene: TRBV4-2; CDR3 protein: CASSQSGTGETQYF
CDR3 length: 14; J gene: TRBJ2-5; clone size: .; V gene: TRBV28; CDR3 protein: CASSWGTGKETQYF
CDR3 length: 19; J gene: TRBJ2-1; clone size: .; V gene: TRBV4-1; CDR3 protein: CASSQVGLAGGPNINEQFF
CDR3 length: 8; J gene: TRBJ2-7; clone size: .; V gene: TRBV6-5; CDR3 protein: CRRSEQYF
CDR3 length: 14; J gene: TRBJ1-1; clone size: .; V gene: TRBV7-9; CDR3 protein: CASSPHHAGGKAFF